These T cell receptor beta chains were read from a single sample in a study of regulatory T cells in long-lasting Graves disease. TCRdb re-called the multiplex PCR reads through MiXCR, storing one row per CDR3 protein. This table has roughly 500,000 distinct CDR3 sequences, approximately 23% appearing once. The sequencing here drew on peripheral blood mononuclear cells (PBMCs), taken when the disease was refractory, from a patient treated with antithyroid drugs. Receptors originate from a female donor with Graves disease. The conserved cysteine and the conserved F or W are not part of the CDR3 here.

j_gene: TRBJ1-5
v_gene: TRBV6-2/TRBV6-3
CDR3aa: ASSYYRRLDQPQH

j_gene: TRBJ1-1
v_gene: TRBV7-6
CDR3aa: ASSLRTFDTEAF

j_gene: TRBJ1-6
v_gene: TRBV12-3/TRBV12-4
CDR3aa: ASSSAGASNSPLH

j_gene: TRBJ1-6
v_gene: TRBV30
CDR3aa: AWSAGTGGNSPLH

j_gene: TRBJ2-5
v_gene: TRBV19
CDR3aa: ASSTGNLETQY

j_gene: TRBJ1-5
v_gene: TRBV12-3/TRBV12-4
CDR3aa: ASSKGRDNQPQH

j_gene: TRBJ2-7
v_gene: TRBV7-2
CDR3aa: ASSLGPGTSDEQY

j_gene: TRBJ2-4
v_gene: TRBV5-1
CDR3aa: ASSFGRSAPLAKNIQY

j_gene: TRBJ1-1
v_gene: TRBV12-3/TRBV12-4
CDR3aa: ASSATGAVAEAF

j_gene: TRBJ1-2
v_gene: TRBV7-2
CDR3aa: ASSFGFTNYGYT

j_gene: TRBJ2-7
v_gene: TRBV6-2/TRBV6-3
CDR3aa: ASSGTGGYEQY

j_gene: TRBJ1-5
v_gene: TRBV12-3/TRBV12-4
CDR3aa: ASSQQGPQH

j_gene: TRBJ1-2
v_gene: TRBV7-9
CDR3aa: ASSRDTATYGYT

j_gene: TRBJ1-5
v_gene: TRBV2
CDR3aa: ASSEARQPQH

j_gene: TRBJ1-1
v_gene: TRBV6-1
CDR3aa: ASSLPRAFEVEAF

j_gene: TRBJ1-2
v_gene: TRBV28
CDR3aa: ATTRGGDGYT

j_gene: TRBJ2-5
v_gene: TRBV12-5
CDR3aa: ASGLGGGGGETQY

j_gene: TRBJ1-2
v_gene: TRBV20-1
CDR3aa: SVTEGSYGYT

j_gene: TRBJ2-2
v_gene: TRBV19
CDR3aa: ASSISPGLVADTGELF

j_gene: TRBJ1-6
v_gene: TRBV7-3
CDR3aa: ASSTGTGVSPLH

j_gene: TRBJ1-1
v_gene: TRBV27
CDR3aa: ASSSPREVNTEAF

j_gene: TRBJ2-7
v_gene: TRBV5-1
CDR3aa: ASRTGYEQY

j_gene: TRBJ2-7
v_gene: TRBV6-1
CDR3aa: ASSRPDRGHEQY

j_gene: TRBJ1-1
v_gene: TRBV3-1
CDR3aa: ASSQAVNTEAF

j_gene: TRBJ2-7
v_gene: TRBV7-2
CDR3aa: ASSRLAGIDE